This T cell receptor (beta chain) originates from a study of shared clonotypes between healthy human individuals. The CDR3 runs 15 residues. V was clipped by 0 bases and J by 4 bases, with 12 bases between them. CDR1 is SEHNR, CDR2 FQNEAQ, per germline (reference sequence). CD45RO-negative CD8 cells positively selected for CCR7 made up the naive population, which excluded terminally differentiated effector memory CD45RA+ cells. The protocol was immunoSEQ multiplex PCR, while the TCRdb copy is restricted to in-frame clones and leaves out a portion. The sample records about 1.9 million clones, over 85% being singletons.

This TCR derives from a man aged 18 to 29 in good health. Some clones in this sample may be carry-over from other donors' samples. The specimen was naive CD8+ T cells from PBMCs. The chain carries TRBV7-9 and TRBJ1-2; no clear D. The CDR3 DNA sequence: TGTGCCAGCAGCTTAGCCCCCGCGAGGAGCTATGGCTACACCTTC. It translates to CASSLAPARSYGYTF.